A few counts support the clone carrying this T cell receptor (beta chain). This sample was taken from a study of cytomegalovirus exposure and HLA in healthy donors. CDR3 size: 12 residues. Trimming shortened V by 3 bases and J by 4 bases, and 6 bases separated the two germline ends. CDR1 is LNHDA, CDR2 SQIVND, per germline (reference sequence). Primers: 60 Vbeta forward and 13 Jbeta reverse. The table came from immunoSEQ multiplex PCR; TCRdb's copy has only in-frame clones and leaves some out. The data hold about 120,000 clones, with roughly 75% observed a single time. J is TRBJ1-2 and V is TRBV19; D is uncertain. This clonotype originated in a woman aged 50 to 60 in good health and CMV-seronegative. Sequencing used PBMCs. The CDR3 region has the DNA TGTGCCAGTAGTATCCGCAGCTATGGCTACACCTTC. It specifies CASSIRSYGYTF.